This is a list of T cell receptor beta chains from one sample in a study of molecular identifiers for immune sequencing clone quantification. Each CDR3 protein gets one entry after TCRdb re-called the PCR reads with MiXCR. The sample records about 640,000 distinct CDR3 sequences, just under 20% being singletons. Source material: naive CD8+ T cells from blood, with Jurkat cell RNA spiked in. The receptors derive from a human donor in good health. Some libraries in this study had Jurkat cell RNA spiked in. CDR3s include the opening cysteine and the closing phenylalanine or tryptophan. A D gene is named only where the DNA matches it firmly. Size values are once, few and many counts, or a class for expanded clones, and some rows have none.

v_call: TRBV7-2; j_call: TRBJ2-7; clone_size: NA; d_call: TRBD2; cdr3_aa: CASSLTGRGAYEQYF; cdr3_nt: TGTGCCAGCAGCCTTACTGGGCGGGGGGCCTACGAGCAGTACTTC
v_call: TRBV3-1; j_call: TRBJ2-1; clone_size: NA; d_call: TRBD2; cdr3_aa: CASSTQRGGPNEQFF; cdr3_nt: TGTGCCAGCAGCACCCAGCGGGGGGGCCCCAATGAGCAGTTCTTC
v_call: TRBV6-2/TRBV6-3; j_call: TRBJ2-7; clone_size: NA; d_call: NA; cdr3_aa: CASSTGYEQHF; cdr3_nt: TGTGCCAGCAGTACAGGGTACGAGCAGCACTTC
v_call: TRBV6-2/TRBV6-3; j_call: TRBJ2-1; clone_size: many; d_call: TRBD2; cdr3_aa: CASSYEGLAGGWDEQFF; cdr3_nt: TGTGCCAGCAGCTACGAGGGACTAGCGGGAGGTTGGGATGAGCAGTTCTTC
v_call: TRBV7-8; j_call: TRBJ2-7; clone_size: many; d_call: NA; cdr3_aa: CASRPRDAKLYEQYF; cdr3_nt: TGTGCCAGCAGGCCCCGGGATGCAAAATTGTACGAGCAGTACTTC
v_call: TRBV28; j_call: TRBJ2-3; clone_size: many; d_call: NA; cdr3_aa: CASSWGFGTDTQYF; cdr3_nt: TGTGCCAGCAGTTGGGGGTTTGGCACAGATACGCAGTATTTT
v_call: TRBV3-1; j_call: TRBJ2-3; clone_size: many; d_call: NA; cdr3_aa: CASSPVEIDTQYF; cdr3_nt: TGTGCCAGCAGCCCCGTGGAGATAGATACGCAGTATTTT
v_call: TRBV5-1; j_call: TRBJ2-3; clone_size: many; d_call: NA; cdr3_aa: CASSFDRMDTQYF; cdr3_nt: TGCGCCAGCAGCTTTGACCGTATGGATACGCAGTATTTT
v_call: TRBV6-2/TRBV6-3; j_call: TRBJ2-3; clone_size: many; d_call: NA; cdr3_aa: CASSYSRQEELTDTQYF; cdr3_nt: TGTGCCAGCAGTTACTCGAGACAGGAGGAGTTAACAGATACGCAGTATTTT
v_call: TRBV13; j_call: TRBJ2-7; clone_size: NA; d_call: TRBD2; cdr3_aa: CASSLSGGSFEQYF; cdr3_nt: TGTGCCAGCAGCTTAAGCGGGGGGTCTTTCGAGCAGTACTTC
v_call: TRBV4-3; j_call: TRBJ2-1; clone_size: NA; d_call: NA; cdr3_aa: CASSQDSWTAKNEQFF; cdr3_nt: TGCGCCAGCAGCCAAGATTCCTGGACAGCTAAAAATGAGCAGTTCTTC
v_call: TRBV13; j_call: TRBJ2-7; clone_size: once; d_call: TRBD1; cdr3_aa: CASSLGTVPYEQYF; cdr3_nt: TGTGCCAGCAGCCTCGGGACAGTCCCCTACGAGCAGTACTTC
v_call: TRBV7-9; j_call: TRBJ2-3; clone_size: many; d_call: TRBD2; cdr3_aa: CASSLLAGGPYTQYF; cdr3_nt: TGTGCCAGCAGCCTACTAGCGGGAGGGCCTTATACGCAGTATTTT
v_call: TRBV28; j_call: TRBJ1-2; clone_size: NA; d_call: TRBD1; cdr3_aa: CASSPGGTGTGGYTF; cdr3_nt: TGTGCCAGCAGTCCCGGCGGCACAGGGACAGGAGGCTACACCTTC
v_call: TRBV5-1; j_call: TRBJ1-2; clone_size: NA; d_call: NA; cdr3_aa: CASRKMDTSDYGYTF; cdr3_nt: TGCGCCAGCAGAAAAATGGACACAAGTGACTATGGCTACACCTTC
v_call: TRBV24-1; j_call: TRBJ2-1; clone_size: few; d_call: TRBD1; cdr3_aa: CATRAGGVNEQFF; cdr3_nt: TGTGCCACCAGGGCAGGGGGCGTAAATGAGCAGTTCTTC
v_call: TRBV7-6; j_call: TRBJ1-5; clone_size: many; d_call: NA; cdr3_aa: CASSLNPGSNQPQHF; cdr3_nt: TGTGCCAGCAGCCTGAACCCAGGTAGCAATCAGCCCCAGCATTTT
v_call: TRBV6-2/TRBV6-3; j_call: TRBJ2-7; clone_size: many; d_call: NA; cdr3_aa: CASALSYEQYF; cdr3_nt: TGTGCCAGCGCGCTGTCCTACGAGCAGTACTTC
v_call: TRBV20-1; j_call: TRBJ1-2; clone_size: NA; d_call: NA; cdr3_aa: CSAKDRNYGYTF; cdr3_nt: TGCAGTGCCAAGGACAGAAACTATGGCTACACCTTC
v_call: TRBV11-2; j_call: TRBJ2-5; clone_size: few; d_call: TRBD2; cdr3_aa: CASSFGLAGGHQETQYF; cdr3_nt: TGTGCCAGCAGCTTTGGTCTAGCGGGGGGGCACCAAGAGACCCAGTACTTC
v_call: TRBV19; j_call: TRBJ2-5; clone_size: many; d_call: NA; cdr3_aa: CASGGNQETQYF; cdr3_nt: TGTGCCAGTGGGGGTAACCAAGAGACCCAGTACTTC
v_call: TRBV21-1; j_call: TRBJ1-1; clone_size: many; d_call: NA; cdr3_aa: CASSKVCGKYSKNTEAFF; cdr3_nt: TGTGCCAGCAGCAAAGTGTGCGGGAAATACAGCAAGAACACTGAAGCTTTCTTT
v_call: TRBV2; j_call: TRBJ1-4; clone_size: NA; d_call: NA; cdr3_aa: CASSESVATNEKLFF; cdr3_nt: TGTGCCAGCAGTGAATCTGTTGCAACTAATGAAAAACTGTTTTTT
v_call: TRBV7-6; j_call: TRBJ1-1; clone_size: many; d_call: NA; cdr3_aa: CASSLTGPNTEAFF; cdr3_nt: TGTGCCAGCAGCTTAACAGGACCGAACACTGAAGCTTTCTTT
v_call: TRBV20-1; j_call: TRBJ2-1; clone_size: few; d_call: TRBD2; cdr3_aa: CRVLAGGHNEQFF; cdr3_nt: TGCAGGGTACTAGCGGGGGGCCACAATGAGCAGTTCTTC
v_call: TRBV7-7; j_call: TRBJ2-3; clone_size: many; d_call: NA; cdr3_aa: CASSPIGDGTDTQYF; cdr3_nt: TGTGCTAGCAGCCCTATAGGGGACGGCACAGATACGCAGTATTTT
v_call: TRBV7-9; j_call: TRBJ2-5; clone_size: many; d_call: TRBD2; cdr3_aa: CASSLFISAGEETQYF; cdr3_nt: TGTGCCAGCAGCTTATTCATCTCGGCGGGGGAAGAGACCCAGTACTTC
v_call: TRBV19; j_call: TRBJ2-3; clone_size: NA; d_call: TRBD1; cdr3_aa: CASSIKGASTDTQYF; cdr3_nt: TGTGCCAGTAGTATTAAGGGGGCTAGCACAGATACGCAGTATTTT
v_call: TRBV13; j_call: TRBJ1-1; clone_size: many; d_call: NA; cdr3_aa: CASSPTILRGEAFF; cdr3_nt: TGTGCCAGCAGCCCAACGATCCTAAGGGGTGAAGCTTTCTTT
v_call: TRBV28; j_call: TRBJ2-5; clone_size: many; d_call: NA; cdr3_aa: CASSFSGFEVQETQYF; cdr3_nt: TGTGCCAGCAGTTTTTCCGGCTTTGAGGTACAAGAGACCCAGTACTTC
v_call: TRBV30; j_call: TRBJ2-7; clone_size: many; d_call: TRBD1; cdr3_aa: CAWTRTGLNYEQYF; cdr3_nt: TGTGCCTGGACCCGGACAGGGCTTAACTACGAGCAGTACTTC
v_call: TRBV28; j_call: TRBJ1-1; clone_size: many; d_call: NA; cdr3_aa: CASRRIQWSEAFF; cdr3_nt: TGTGCCAGTCGACGAATTCAGTGGTCTGAAGCTTTCTTT
v_call: TRBV18; j_call: TRBJ2-5; clone_size: many; d_call: TRBD2; cdr3_aa: CASSRTGTTGETQYF; cdr3_nt: TGTGCCAGCTCTCGAACCGGGACTACAGGAGAGACCCAGTACTTC